The next 32 T cell receptor beta chains were all read from a single sample in a study of shared clonotypes between healthy human individuals. Only in-frame clones appear in the TCRdb table, and some are missing; sequencing was by immunoSEQ multiplex PCR. The table has about 2,200,000 clones, roughly 91% seen once; the top ten hold over 1.5%. The naive CD8 fraction comprised CD45RO-negative cells positively selected for CCR7 and excluded terminally differentiated effector memory CD45RA+ cells. Sequencing used naive CD8+ T cells from PBMCs. The receptors originated from a man younger than 35 in good health. Some clones in this sample may be carry-over from other donors' samples.

This rearrangement joins TRBV28 to TRBJ2-7, with a weak D call TRBD1 (6 bases). The V gene's germline CDR1 is MDHEN and CDR2 SYDVKM. The CDR3 is 14 residues long. V was pared by 7 bases and J by 5 bases, with 18 bases between. The CDR3 region is CASTPRVRGDEQYF. Written as DNA, the CDR3 is TGTGCCAGCACCCCCCGTGTCAGGGGCGACGAGCAGTACTTC.

The V call is TRBV2, the J call TRBJ2-7; tentative D call: TRBD1 (5 bases). The CDR3 has 14 amino acids. The germline V gene has CDR1 SNHLY and CDR2 FYNNEI. Trimming removed 6 bases from V and 5 bases from J, with 17 bases in between. The CDR3 here is CASRDQTAPNEQYF. As DNA, the CDR3 is TGTGCCAGCAGGGACCAGACAGCCCCCAACGAGCAGTACTTC.

This chain connects TRBV7-2 to TRBJ1-2; D is undetermined. This CDR3 is built from 14 residues. Trimming removed 1 base at V and 5 bases at J, with 11 bases between. Germline values: CDR1 SGHTA, CDR2 FQGNSA. Here the CDR3 DNA reads TGTGCCAGCAGCTTAGTTTTGCCAGCTTATGGCTACACCTTC. It yields the protein CASSLVLPAYGYTF. The variable domain in full, completed from reference TRBV7-2 and TRBJ1-2, reads GAGVSQSPSNKVTEKGKDVELRCDPISGHTALYWYRQSLGQGLEFLIYFQGNSAPDKSGLPSDRFSAERTGGSVSTLTIQRTQQEDSAVYLCASSLVLPAYGYTFGSGTRLTVV.

This chain joins TRBV27 and TRBJ2-1, with D unresolved. The CDR3 extends over 11 amino acids. The germline CDR1 and CDR2 sequences are MNHEY and SMNVEV (reference sequence). The ends were cut back, 8 bases at V and 9 bases at J, with 11 bases in the middle. Written as DNA, the CDR3 is TGTGCCAGCGCTCTCAGTAGTGAGCAGTTCTTC. It codes for CASALSSEQFF.

The chain carries TRBV5-1 and TRBJ2-7, with 8 bases that match TRBD1. The ends lost 1 base at V and 2 bases at J; junction bases unmatched: 5. Germline CDR1 and CDR2: SGHRS and YFSETQ. The CDR3 consists of 15 residues. The CDR3 is CASSLLGTGPYEQYF. CDR3 DNA: TGCGCCAGCAGCTTGCTCGGGACAGGTCCCTACGAGCAGTACTTC.

The rearrangement links TRBV28 to TRBJ2-7, with 15 bases aligning to TRBD2. CDR1 and CDR2 from the germline V gene are MDHEN and SYDVKM. The V and J ends lost 3 bases and 5 bases, in that order; junction bases with no gene match: 11. The CDR3 covers 18 residues. The DNA for the CDR3 is TGTGCCAGCAGTTTTGGGACTAGCGGGAGGACGGGCGCCGACGAGCAGTACTTC. Amino acid sequence: CASSFGTSGRTGADEQYF.

The chain uses TRBV19 and TRBJ1-1; the match to TRBD1 covers 8 bases. This CDR3 has 14 amino acids. Losses at the gene ends were 10 bases for V and 6 bases for J; bases not matched to a gene: 13. The V gene's germline CDR1 is LNHDA and CDR2 SQIVND (reference sequence). The CDR3 loop is CATLPGQGGSEAFF. In nucleotides, the CDR3 is TGTGCCACCCTTCCCGGACAGGGAGGATCTGAAGCTTTCTTT.

Comment on this clone: The same CDR3 also results from other DNA sequences found in this sample. This chain uses TRBV11-2 with TRBJ2-7; D perhaps matches TRBD2 (5 bases). Between the trimmed V and J ends, which lost 4 bases and 5 bases, there was a span of 9 bases. The CDR3 contains 12 residues. The germline CDR1 and CDR2 sequences are SGHAT and FQNNGV. CDR3 region: CASSSTGNEQYF. CDR3 DNA: TGTGCCAGCAGCTCCACGGGGAACGAGCAGTACTTC.

The chain joins TRBV5-8 to TRBJ2-2; unclear D gene. The CDR3 consists of 15 residues. Germline V lookup: CDR1 SGHTS, CDR2 YDEGEE. Trimming stripped 0 bases from V and 0 bases from J, with 6 bases between. The DNA of the CDR3 is TGTGCCAGCAGCTTGGAACTATCGAACACCGGGGAGCTGTTTTTT. It specifies CASSLELSNTGELFF.

As regards this clone: Sequence at one end of the junction differs from germline and may be a read error. The V and J genes are TRBV6-1 and TRBJ2-7; TRBD2 might be the D (5 bases). The CDR3 totals 13 residues. Germline V lookup: CDR1 MNHNS, CDR2 SASEGT. Here the CDR3 DNA reads TGTGTCAGCACCGAGGGTCTCTCCTACGAGCAGTACTTC. Translation gives CVSTEGLSYEQYF.

V and J are TRBV29-1 and TRBJ1-2; TRBD1 matches 9 bases. The germline CDR1 and CDR2 sequences are SQVTM and ANQGSEA. V shed 8 bases and J 7 bases; nucleotides not matched to a gene: 8. The CDR3 extends over 12 amino acids. DNA for the CDR3: TGCAGCTCTTGGACAGGGGCGGGTGGCTACACCTTC. Amino acid sequence: CSSWTGAGGYTF.

This clone appeared a few times. The same CDR3 is also encoded by other DNA sequences in this sample. The gene calls are TRBV6-6 and TRBJ1-1; unclear D gene. V lost 0 bases, J lost 6 bases, and 8 bases lay in between. CDR1 is MNHNY, CDR2 SVGAGI, per germline (reference sequence). This CDR3 has 13 amino acids. This CDR3 reads CASSYSDGSEAFF. Written as DNA, the CDR3 is TGTGCCAGCAGTTACTCGGACGGCTCTGAAGCTTTCTTT.

V is TRBV14 and J is TRBJ2-1; 10 nucleotides match TRBD2. The V and J ends lost 3 bases and 4 bases, in that order; junction bases with no gene match: 6. The CDR3 runs to 16 residues. Germline-derived CDR1 and CDR2 are SGHDN and FVKESK. This CDR3 reads CASSQSTSGEYNEQFF. Written as DNA, the CDR3 is TGTGCCAGCAGCCAGTCCACTAGCGGGGAGTACAATGAGCAGTTCTTC.

The V and J genes are TRBV19 and TRBJ1-4, with D perhaps matching TRBD1 (6 bases). Per germline, CDR1 LNHDA and CDR2 SQIVND (reference sequence). V was trimmed by 5 bases and J by 2 bases, leaving 15 bases between them. The CDR3 contains 16 residues. As DNA, the CDR3 is TGTGCCAGTAGTTGGGGGCAGGGGCTTACTAATGAAAAACTGTTTTTT. This codes for CASSWGQGLTNEKLFF.

The chain couples TRBV7-9 to TRBJ2-5; no reliable D call. CDR1 SEHNR and CDR2 FQNEAQ come from the germline V gene (reference sequence). The CDR3 is made up of 11 amino acids. V dropped 3 bases and J dropped 5 bases, with 4 bases sitting between them. For the CDR3, the DNA is TGTGCCAGCAGCTTTGATGAGACCCAGTACTTC. This encodes CASSFDETQYF.

A single count supports this clone. This chain uses TRBV9 with TRBJ1-4, with no clear D. The CDR3 loop spans 19 amino acids. Trimming stripped 0 bases from V and 3 bases from J, with 21 bases between. The germline V gene encodes CDR1 SGDLS and CDR2 YYNGEE. CDR3 loop: CASSVAPQTAVGANEKLFF. CDR3 nucleotides: TGTGCCAGCAGCGTAGCCCCCCAAACAGCTGTGGGAGCTAATGAAAAACTGTTTTTT.

This chain joins TRBV19 and TRBJ1-1, with no clear D. Germline V gives CDR1 LNHDA, CDR2 SQIVND (reference sequence). The CDR3 runs to 12 residues. V was clipped by 3 bases and J by 4 bases, with 6 bases between them. DNA of the CDR3: TGTGCCAGTAGTATGTTGGCCACTGAAGCTTTCTTT. Amino acid sequence: CASSMLATEAFF.

Comment on this clone: The identical CDR3 is also encoded by other nucleotide sequences in the sample. The chain joins TRBV11-3 to TRBJ2-1, with a tentative D call TRBD2 (5 bases). With 3 bases removed from V and 7 bases from J, the gap between germline ends came to 7 bases. The CDR3 extends over 12 amino acids. Germline-derived CDR1 and CDR2 are SGHNT and YENEEA. The CDR3 loop reads CASSFRGNEQFF. CDR3 DNA sequence: TGTGCCAGCAGCTTTCGGGGAAATGAGCAGTTCTTC.

J is TRBJ1-2 and V is TRBV27; D unclear. The V and J ends lost 2 bases and 8 bases respectively, with 15 bases between them. The CDR3 length is 14 residues. Germline CDR1 is MNHEY and CDR2 is SMNVEV (reference sequence). CDR3: CASSLAGSVGGYTF. The CDR3 coding sequence is TGTGCCAGCAGTTTAGCCGGGAGTGTGGGAGGCTACACCTTC.

The V gene is TRBV10-3, the J gene TRBJ2-7, with D possibly TRBD2 on 5 matching bases. Between the trimmed V and J ends, which lost 8 bases and 6 bases, there was a span of 11 bases. Germline values: CDR1 ENHRY, CDR2 SYGVKD. The CDR3 is 11 residues long. The CDR3 DNA follows: TGTGCCATCGGCCTAGGGAGCGAGCAGTACTTC. It translates to CAIGLGSEQYF.

The rearrangement uses TRBV29-1 and TRBJ1-2; 9 bases fit TRBD1. This CDR3 region has 13 residues. Germline loops: CDR1 SQVTM, CDR2 ANQGSEA. The ends lost 7 bases at V and 6 bases at J; junction bases unmatched: 9. CDR3 residues: CSARAQGADGYTF. CDR3 nucleotide sequence: TGCAGCGCCCGGGCACAGGGGGCGGATGGCTACACCTTC.

The V and J genes are TRBV9 and TRBJ2-1; TRBD2 matches 8 bases. Germline CDR1 and CDR2: SGDLS and YYNGEE. This CDR3 contains 15 residues. J was trimmed by 4 bases and V by 6 bases; bases with no gene match: 9. CDR3 in amino acids: CASTRGGIGYNEQFF. DNA of the CDR3: TGTGCCAGCACCCGGGGGGGAATCGGATACAATGAGCAGTTCTTC. The full variable domain, its missing parts supplied by reference TRBV9 and TRBJ2-1, is DSGVTQTPKHLITATGQRVTLRCSPRSGDLSVYWYQQSLDQGLQFLIQYYNGEERAKGNILERFSAQQFPDLHSELNLSSLELGDSALYFCASTRGGIGYNEQFFGPGTRLTVL.

A word on this clone: This sample includes further DNA sequences coding for the same CDR3. The genes are TRBV27 and TRBJ1-1, with D possibly matching TRBD1 (5 bases). Trimming pared 3 bases from V and 3 bases from J, leaving 8 bases between. Germline CDR1 is MNHEY and CDR2 is SMNVEV (reference sequence). The CDR3 covers 13 residues. As DNA, the CDR3 is TGTGCCAGCAGTTTTTCCAGGGACACTGAAGCTTTCTTT. Protein sequence: CASSFSRDTEAFF.

The rearrangement joins TRBV19 to TRBJ1-5; maybe TRBD1 (6 bases). The germline V gene encodes CDR1 LNHDA and CDR2 SQIVND (reference sequence). Between the trimmed V and J ends, which lost 7 bases and 5 bases, there was a span of 24 bases. The CDR3 totals 17 residues. The CDR3 bases are TGTGCCAGTACCAAAATAAGTCTAACCGGGACACATCAGCCCCAGCATTTT. The encoded protein is CASTKISLTGTHQPQHF.

Only one count was recorded for this clone. The chain carries TRBV27 and TRBJ1-5; 10 bases line up with TRBD1. V shed 5 bases and J 7 bases; nucleotides not matched to a gene: 5. The CDR3 consists of 14 residues. Germline lookup yields CDR1 MNHEY and CDR2 SMNVEV (reference sequence). In DNA form, the CDR3 reads TGTGCCAGCAGTCCGGGACAGGGGACCCAGCCCCAGCATTTT. Translation gives CASSPGQGTQPQHF.

The CDR3 is CASSLLAGRSYNEQFF. Here the CDR3 DNA reads TGTGCCAGCAGTTTACTGGCGGGCCGCTCCTACAATGAGCAGTTCTTC. This chain links TRBV27 with TRBJ2-1, with D possibly matching TRBD2 (5 bases). This CDR3 is built from 16 residues. Trimming stripped 2 bases from V and 0 bases from J, with 11 bases between. Germline lookup yields CDR1 MNHEY and CDR2 SMNVEV (reference sequence).

This chain links TRBV18 with TRBJ2-3; 15 nucleotides agree with TRBD2. Germline lookup yields CDR1 KGHSH and CDR2 LQKENI. The CDR3 covers 16 residues. The trim removed 3 bases at V and 6 bases at J, leaving 4 bases unmatched. CDR3 DNA: TGTGCCAGCTCACCCGGACTAGCGGGAGGGGCCGATACGCAGTATTTT. It translates to CASSPGLAGGADTQYF.

V and J are TRBV11-2 and TRBJ2-7; 7 bases are shared with TRBD2. The CDR3 has 14 amino acids. V shed 5 bases and J 3 bases; nucleotides not matched to a gene: 7. Germline CDR1 reads SGHAT; CDR2 reads FQNNGV. Here the CDR3 reads CASSPSGTFYEQYF. DNA of the CDR3: TGTGCCAGCAGCCCCAGCGGGACTTTCTACGAGCAGTACTTC. Full variable domain (remainder filled in from reference TRBV11-2 and TRBJ2-7): EAGVAQSPRYKIIEKRQSVAFWCNPISGHATLYWYQQILGQGPKLLIQFQNNGVVDDSQLPKDRFSAERLKGVDSTLKIQPAKLEDSAVYLCASSPSGTFYEQYFGPGTRLTVT.

This sequence joins TRBV7-9 and TRBJ2-3; the match to TRBD1 covers 7 bases. The J segment lost 3 bases and the V segment lost 7 bases, leaving 13 bases of the junction unmatched. The CDR3 has 16 amino acids. Germline CDR1 SEHNR, CDR2 FQNEAQ (reference sequence). This CDR3 is CASNPTGVVRTDTQYF. The CDR3 DNA sequence: TGTGCCAGCAACCCTACAGGGGTTGTTCGGACAGATACGCAGTATTTT.

As for this clone: The same CDR3 is also encoded by other DNA sequences in this sample. The chain has TRBV7-9 and TRBJ2-7; 8 bases are shared with TRBD1. V dropped 2 bases and J dropped 3; count of bases not matched to a gene: 0. The CDR3 has 13 residues. From germline, CDR1 is SEHNR and CDR2 FQNEAQ (reference sequence). For the CDR3, the DNA is TGTGCCAGCAGCTTAACAGGGGGCTACGAGCAGTACTTC. Amino acids: CASSLTGGYEQYF.

This chain joins TRBV9 and TRBJ1-1; no reliable D call. Germline-derived CDR1 and CDR2 are SGDLS and YYNGEE. CDR3 length: 16 residues. Trimming removed 0 bases from V and 1 base from J, with 13 bases in between. CDR3 DNA sequence: TGTGCCAGCAGCGTAGAAGGAGGACTCACGAACACTGAAGCTTTCTTT. Amino acids: CASSVEGGLTNTEAFF. Using reference TRBV9 and TRBJ1-1 for the parts outside the CDR3, the full variable domain is DSGVTQTPKHLITATGQRVTLRCSPRSGDLSVYWYQQSLDQGLQFLIQYYNGEERAKGNILERFSAQQFPDLHSELNLSSLELGDSALYFCASSVEGGLTNTEAFFGQGTRLTVV.

V and J are TRBV12-1 and TRBJ2-7; TRBD2, the table's D call, lacks a check against the DNA. TRBV12-1 is given as a pseudogene. This CDR3 has 10 residues. The CDR3 here is CASERYEQYF. The CDR3 nucleotides are TGTGCCAGCGAACGGTACGAGCAGTACTTC.